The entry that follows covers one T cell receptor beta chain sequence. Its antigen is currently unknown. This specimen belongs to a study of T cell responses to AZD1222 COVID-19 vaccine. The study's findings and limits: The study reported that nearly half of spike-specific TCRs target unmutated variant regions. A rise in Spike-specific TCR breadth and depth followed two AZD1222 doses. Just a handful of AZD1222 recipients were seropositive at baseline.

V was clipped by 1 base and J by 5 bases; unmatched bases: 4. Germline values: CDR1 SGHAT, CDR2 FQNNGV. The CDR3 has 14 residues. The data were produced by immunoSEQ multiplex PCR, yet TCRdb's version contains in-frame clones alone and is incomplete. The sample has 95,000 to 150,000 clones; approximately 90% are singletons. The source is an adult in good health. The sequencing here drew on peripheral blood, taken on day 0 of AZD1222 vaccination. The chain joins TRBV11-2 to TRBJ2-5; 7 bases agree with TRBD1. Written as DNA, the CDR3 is TGTGCCAGCAGCTTAGTAGGGGGCGCGGAGACCCAGTACTTC. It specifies CASSLVGGAETQYF. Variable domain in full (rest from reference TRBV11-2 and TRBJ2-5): EAGVAQSPRYKIIEKRQSVAFWCNPISGHATLYWYQQILGQGPKLLIQFQNNGVVDDSQLPKDRFSAERLKGVDSTLKIQPAKLEDSAVYLCASSLVGGAETQYFGPGTRLLVL.